This T cell receptor beta chain stems from a study of blood T cell repertoires in COVID-19. Whole-study context: T cells, B-cell-depleted T cells, or PBMCs provided the cDNA or gDNA that served as material.

This CDR3 has 14 amino acids. Germline V lookup: CDR1 SGHTA, CDR2 FQGNSA. Trimming shortened V by 0 bases and J by 2 bases, and 7 bases separated the two germline ends. As originally analysed: Cell counts per sample came from amplifying reference gene primers. Profiling relied on immunoSEQ multiplex PCR, and the TCRdb table lists in-frame clones only, not all of them. V, J and clone size are those of that table, while D and trimming were read from the DNA. The sample lists some 110,000 clones; 81% were seen once. The chain recombines TRBV7-2 with TRBJ1-2; no clear D. The sequencing sample was made of peripheral blood. This TCR derives from a woman aged 70-85 years with acute or convalescent COVID-19. The CDR3 nucleotides read TGTGCCAGCAGCTTAGCGCGGGTGAACTATGGCTACACCTTC. This translates into CASSLARVNYGYTF.